This is a list of T cell receptor beta chains from one sample in a study of beta chain features in type 1 diabetes. The data were produced by immunoSEQ multiplex PCR, yet TCRdb's version contains in-frame clones alone and is incomplete. The data hold hundreds of thousands of clones, with roughly 16% observed a single time. Sequencing was carried out using naive CD4+ T cells from blood. Receptor source: a woman between 18 and 29 years old in good health. Both conserved end residues are trimmed from each CDR3. Each record gives: CDR3 protein, V gene, CDR3 length, J gene, D gene. A D gene is named only where the DNA matches it firmly.

CDR3aa: ASSPGPGELF; v_gene: TRBV7-8; len: 10; j_gene: TRBJ2-2; d_gene: -
CDR3aa: ASSPPGQGATDTQY; v_gene: TRBV18; len: 14; j_gene: TRBJ2-3; d_gene: TRBD1
CDR3aa: ASSFSGVNEQY; v_gene: TRBV7-2; len: 11; j_gene: TRBJ2-7; d_gene: -
CDR3aa: ASSWTSGEETQY; v_gene: TRBV7-2; len: 12; j_gene: TRBJ2-5; d_gene: TRBD2
CDR3aa: ASSRPGQLNQPQH; v_gene: TRBV19; len: 13; j_gene: TRBJ1-5; d_gene: TRBD1
CDR3aa: ASPNGKNEQF; v_gene: TRBV2; len: 10; j_gene: TRBJ2-1; d_gene: -
CDR3aa: ASSLGTSGRTDTQY; v_gene: TRBV28; len: 14; j_gene: TRBJ2-3; d_gene: TRBD2
CDR3aa: ASSSLAGGPQQF; v_gene: TRBV11-2; len: 12; j_gene: TRBJ2-1; d_gene: TRBD2
CDR3aa: ASSLEGLAGVGAKNIQY; v_gene: TRBV11-2; len: 17; j_gene: TRBJ2-4; d_gene: TRBD2
CDR3aa: ASSPQGGIGYT; v_gene: TRBV7-9; len: 11; j_gene: TRBJ1-2; d_gene: -
CDR3aa: ASSFAGTGRPDTQY; v_gene: TRBV7-9; len: 14; j_gene: TRBJ2-3; d_gene: TRBD1
CDR3aa: ASSLDRLASYEQY; v_gene: TRBV7-2; len: 13; j_gene: TRBJ2-7; d_gene: -
CDR3aa: ASSPRRGASNQPQH; v_gene: TRBV18; len: 14; j_gene: TRBJ1-5; d_gene: -
CDR3aa: ASSDYNSPLH; v_gene: TRBV6-5; len: 10; j_gene: TRBJ1-6; d_gene: -
CDR3aa: ASSRQLYNEQF; v_gene: TRBV27; len: 11; j_gene: TRBJ2-1; d_gene: -
CDR3aa: ASSFREGAYEQY; v_gene: TRBV7-2; len: 12; j_gene: TRBJ2-7; d_gene: TRBD1
CDR3aa: ASRKSVGYTDTQY; v_gene: TRBV9; len: 13; j_gene: TRBJ2-3; d_gene: -